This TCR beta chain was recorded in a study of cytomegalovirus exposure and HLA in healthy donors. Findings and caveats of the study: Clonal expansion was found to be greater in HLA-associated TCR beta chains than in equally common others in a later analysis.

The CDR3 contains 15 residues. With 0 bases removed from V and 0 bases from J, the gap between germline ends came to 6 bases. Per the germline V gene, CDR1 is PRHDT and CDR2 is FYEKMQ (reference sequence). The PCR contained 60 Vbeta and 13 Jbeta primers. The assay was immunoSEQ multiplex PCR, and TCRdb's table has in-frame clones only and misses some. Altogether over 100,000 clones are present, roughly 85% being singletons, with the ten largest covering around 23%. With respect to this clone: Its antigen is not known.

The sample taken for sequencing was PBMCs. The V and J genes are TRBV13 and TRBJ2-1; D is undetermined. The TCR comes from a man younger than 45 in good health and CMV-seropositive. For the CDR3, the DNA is TGTGCCAGCAGCTTAGGAGGAGACTCCTACAATGAGCAGTTCTTC. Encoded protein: CASSLGGDSYNEQFF.